This T cell receptor (beta chain) comes out of a study of shared clonotypes between healthy human individuals. The protocol was immunoSEQ multiplex PCR, while the TCRdb copy is restricted to in-frame clones and leaves out a portion. The sample has about 1.5 million clones; approximately 98% are singletons. The CDR3 covers 14 residues. Deletions cut 2 bases from V and 1 base from J, with 12 bases between. CDR1 GTSNPN and CDR2 SVGIG come from the germline V gene (reference sequence). The chain carries TRBV30 and TRBJ2-7; D gene ambiguous. This TCR was recovered from a man younger than 45 in good health. The sample was naive CD4+ T cells sorted from blood. Subset denoted: CD45RA+ positively selected. This CDR3 reads CAWSRPLESYEQYF. The CDR3 DNA follows: TGTGCCTGGAGTCGACCCCTAGAATCCTACGAGCAGTACTTC. Full variable domain (remainder filled in from reference TRBV30 and TRBJ2-7): SQTIHQWPATLVQPVGSPLSLECTVEGTSNPNLYWYRQAAGRGLQLLFYSVGIGQISSEVPQNLSASRPQDRQFILSSKKLLLSDSGFYLCAWSRPLESYEQYFGPGTRLTVT.